The next 23 T cell receptor beta chains were all read from a single sample in a study. TCRdb analysed the RT-PCR reads with MiXCR anew, one entry per CDR3 protein. The sample has fewer than 800,000 distinct CDR3 sequences; approximately 15% are singletons. Sequences were obtained from memory CD4+ T cells from blood. The receptors originated from a female donor in good health, serving as a healthy control.

The chain is built from TRBV5-4 and TRBJ2-3; 10 bases line up with TRBD2. Germline CDR1 is SGHNT and CDR2 is YYREEE (reference sequence). CDR3 length: 17 amino acids. V lost 1 base and J lost 1; bases outside the gene matches: 6. The CDR3: CASSLSPTSGGTDTQYF. The CDR3 DNA follows: TGTGCCAGCAGCTTGAGTCCCACTAGCGGGGGCACAGATACGCAGTATTTT.

This clonotype was observed at least ten times. The rearrangement uses TRBV6-5 and TRBJ2-3, with a tentative D call TRBD2 (5 bases). The CDR3 covers 13 residues. From germline, CDR1 is MNHEY and CDR2 SVGAGI. Trimming stripped 6 bases from V and 3 bases from J, with 10 bases between. The CDR3 protein is CASRGSGTDTQYF. CDR3 nucleotides: TGTGCCAGCAGGGGAAGCGGTACAGATACGCAGTATTTT.

This clonotype was observed a few times. V and J are TRBV20-1 and TRBJ1-6; D unresolved. CDR3 length equals 17 residues. The ends were cut back, 0 bases at V and 0 bases at J, with 12 bases in the middle. Germline V gene lookup returns CDR1 DFQATT and CDR2 SNEGSKA (reference sequence). CDR3: CSARDSVSSSYNSPLHF. The CDR3 DNA sequence: TGCAGTGCTAGAGATTCGGTCTCCAGCTCCTATAATTCACCCCTCCACTTT.

The chain couples TRBV18 to TRBJ1-5; the D gene is possibly TRBD1 (5 bases). Between the trimmed V and J ends, which lost 5 bases and 5 bases, there was a span of 10 bases. CDR3 length: 13 residues. CDR1 is KGHSH, CDR2 LQKENI, per germline. The CDR3 sequence is CASSAGTDQPQHF. The DNA for the CDR3 is TGTGCCAGCTCAGCAGGGACCGATCAGCCCCAGCATTTT.

In the case of this clonotype: A much more abundant neighbour one base away suggests this may be a read error. The chain couples TRBV5-6 to TRBJ2-1, with 9 bases aligning to TRBD1. Looked up from germline, CDR1 is SGHDT and CDR2 is YYEEEE. The CDR3 has 15 amino acids. The CDR3 reads CASSHRGTGYHEQSF. The CDR3 DNA follows: TGTGCCAGCAGCCACCGGGGGACAGGGTATCATGAGCAGTCCTTC.

V gene TRBV20-1 combines with J gene TRBJ1-2; D perhaps matches TRBD1 (5 bases). With 1 base removed from V and 7 bases from J, the gap between germline ends came to 22 bases. This CDR3 is built from 16 residues. In germline, CDR1 is DFQATT, CDR2 SNEGSKA (reference sequence). CDR3 coding DNA: TGCAGTGCTAGAGGCAGGGAACAGTGGTATGGTAGTGGCTACACCTTC. It translates to CSARGREQWYGSGYTF.

In its sample, this clonotype was seen a few times. This chain uses TRBV6-5 with TRBJ1-5, with 7 positions matching TRBD1. The CDR3 sequence is 17 residues long. Per germline, CDR1 MNHEY and CDR2 SVGAGI. J was trimmed by 2 bases and V by 5 bases; bases with no gene match: 12. The CDR3 DNA sequence: TGTGCCAGCAGTCGGGGACAGCCCGATTGGGGCAATCAGCCCCAGCATTTT. It codes for CASSRGQPDWGNQPQHF.

The rearrangement joins TRBV15 to TRBJ1-5; D unresolved. CDR1 is LNHNV and CDR2 is YYDKDF in the germline V gene (reference sequence). Trimming took 5 bases from V and 3 from J, leaving 5 bases between them. This CDR3 spans 12 amino acids. The CDR3 here is CATSPANQPQHF. The CDR3 nucleotides are TGTGCCACCAGCCCGGCCAATCAGCCCCAGCATTTT. Looking up the rest from reference TRBV15 and TRBJ1-5 gives the full variable domain: DAMVIQNPRYQVTQFGKPVTLSCSQTLNHNVMYWYQQKSSQAPKLLFHYYDKDFNNEADTPDNFQSRRPNTSFCFLDIRSPGLGDTAMYLCATSPANQPQHFGDGTRLSIL.

This clonotype showed up just a few times. This chain links TRBV6-5 with TRBJ1-1, with D perhaps TRBD1 (6 bases). Trimming stripped 7 bases from V and 3 bases from J, with 12 bases between. The CDR3 contains 13 residues. CDR1 and CDR2 from the germline V gene are MNHEY and SVGAGI. The DNA for the CDR3 is TGTGCCAGCACCTCAAGGGGGGACACTGAAGCTTTCTTT. It specifies CASTSRGDTEAFF.

The table lists this clonotype with many counts. The chain has TRBV20-1 and TRBJ1-2; 9 nucleotides agree with TRBD1. The J segment lost 4 bases and the V segment lost 5 bases, leaving 8 bases of the junction unmatched. Germline lookup yields CDR1 DFQATT and CDR2 SNEGSKA (reference sequence). CDR3 size: 14 residues. The CDR3 here is CSAGGGQGTYGYTF. As DNA, the CDR3 is TGCAGTGCTGGCGGGGGACAGGGCACCTATGGCTACACCTTC.

This clonotype came up many times. The V and J genes are TRBV7-2 and TRBJ2-3; D remains ambiguous. CDR3 size: 15 residues. Trimming stripped 0 bases from V and 2 bases from J, with 9 bases between. Per germline, CDR1 SGHTA and CDR2 FQGNSA. In nucleotides, the CDR3 is TGTGCCAGCAGCTTAGCAGGGCGGCACACAGATACGCAGTATTTT. Translated, it gives CASSLAGRHTDTQYF.

The rearrangement joins TRBV15 to TRBJ2-3, with D possibly called TRBD1 or TRBD2 (5 bases each). The CDR3 runs 15 residues. Trimming pared 0 bases from V and 0 bases from J, leaving 7 bases between. Germline values: CDR1 LNHNV, CDR2 YYDKDF (reference sequence). The CDR3: CATSRDRGSTDTQYF. The CDR3 coding sequence is TGTGCCACCAGCAGAGATCGGGGCAGCACAGATACGCAGTATTTT.

In this sample, this clonotype turned up a few times. The chain couples TRBV7-3 to TRBJ1-1; 8 bases are a match to TRBD1. The trim removed 5 bases at V and 0 bases at J, leaving 8 bases unmatched. Germline V gene sequence: CDR1 SGHTA, CDR2 FQGTGA. This CDR3 comprises 16 residues. The CDR3 nucleotides are TGTGCCAGCAGCGGACAGGGTGGCCTCATGAACACTGAAGCTTTCTTT. This codes for CASSGQGGLMNTEAFF.

This clonotype has only a few counts. The rearrangement uses TRBV24-1 and TRBJ2-3; D may be TRBD1 or TRBD2 (5 bases each). V gave up 3 bases and J gave up 5 bases, with 8 bases separating them. This CDR3 is built from 13 residues. The germline V gene encodes CDR1 KGHDR and CDR2 SFDVKD. The chain's CDR3 is CATSDRGGDTQYF. CDR3 nucleotide sequence: TGTGCCACCAGTGATCGTGGGGGAGATACGCAGTATTTT.

The chain carries TRBV2 and TRBJ1-2, with D maybe TRBD1 (6 bases). The length of the CDR3 is 15 residues. In germline, CDR1 is SNHLY, CDR2 FYNNEI. Trimming pared 6 bases from V and 2 bases from J, leaving 16 bases between. CDR3 in amino acids: CASRPDRTSNYGYTF. The CDR3 bases are TGTGCCAGCAGGCCCGACAGGACCTCAAACTATGGCTACACCTTC.

This clonotype has a handful of counts. This chain joins TRBV5-1 and TRBJ2-7, with 7 bases fitting TRBD2. There are 18 residues in the CDR3. From germline, CDR1 is SGHRS and CDR2 YFSETQ. J lost 0 bases, V lost 1 base, and 13 bases had no gene match. CDR3 sequence reads: CASSLPSLRLAASYEQYF. CDR3 nucleotides: TGCGCCAGCAGCTTGCCGAGCCTCAGGCTAGCGGCCTCCTACGAGCAGTACTTC.

This clonotype has a handful of counts. V and J are TRBV11-1 and TRBJ1-1; D gene ambiguous. CDR1 and CDR2 from the germline V gene are SGHAT and FQDESV (reference sequence). The CDR3 has 12 amino acids. The V gene lost 4 bases and the J gene lost 10 bases, with 13 bases spanning the gap. Here the CDR3 reads CASSSDTAVAFF. CDR3 nucleotide sequence: TGTGCCAGCAGCTCCGACACGGCAGTAGCTTTCTTT.

This clonotype was counted between two and nine times. The chain has TRBV4-2 and TRBJ1-2; no clear D. The length of the CDR3 is 12 residues. V was shortened by 0 bases and J by 7 bases, with 6 bases between the two germline ends. The V gene's germline CDR1 is LGHNA and CDR2 YNFKEQ. The CDR3 is CASSQDRIGYTF. The DNA of the CDR3 is TGTGCCAGCAGCCAAGACAGGATTGGCTACACCTTC.

This clonotype was observed a few times. The chain uses TRBV6-6 and TRBJ1-3; TRBD1 might be the D (5 bases). The CDR3 has 17 amino acids. Germline CDR1 and CDR2: MNHNY and SVGAGI (reference sequence). Between the trimmed V and J ends, which lost 5 bases and 1 base, there was a span of 18 bases. The CDR3 protein is CASSPTSPQGSGNTIYF. The DNA of the CDR3 is TGTGCCAGCAGTCCTACTTCCCCTCAGGGTTCTGGAAACACCATATATTTT.

The table lists this clonotype with a count of one. The chain recombines TRBV27 with TRBJ1-1; D is uncertain. V lost 0 bases, J lost 2 bases, and 10 bases lay in between. The CDR3 covers 15 residues. The germline CDR1 and CDR2 sequences are MNHEY and SMNVEV (reference sequence). The CDR3, as DNA: TGTGCCAGCAGTTTATCAGGGTATGGTAACACTGAAGCTTTCTTT. Translated, it gives CASSLSGYGNTEAFF.

V gene TRBV5-1 combines with J gene TRBJ1-4, with 9 bases lining up with TRBD1. In germline, CDR1 is SGHRS, CDR2 YFSETQ. This CDR3 contains 14 residues. The trim removed 5 bases at V and 7 bases at J, leaving 6 bases unmatched. Here the CDR3 reads CASRVGTGTEKLFF. The CDR3 DNA sequence: TGCGCCAGCAGGGTCGGGACAGGGACTGAAAAACTGTTTTTT.

This clonotype turned up a few times. One end of the junction varies from germline; a read error may be responsible. This chain links TRBV9 with TRBJ2-5; the D gene is possibly TRBD1 (5 bases). Germline V lookup: CDR1 SGDLS, CDR2 YYNGEE. The CDR3 length is 13 residues. In nucleotides, the CDR3 is TGTGCCAGCATCGTAGCACAGGAAGAGACCCAGTACTTC. It encodes CASIVAQEETQYF.

V usage is TRBV20-1 and J usage is TRBJ2-7, with D perhaps matching TRBD1 or TRBD2 (5 bases each). This CDR3 has 11 amino acids. CDR1 DFQATT and CDR2 SNEGSKA come from the germline V gene (reference sequence). Deletions cut 6 bases from V and 6 bases from J, with 12 bases between. DNA of the CDR3: TGCAGTGCCGTCTCGGGACCCGAGCAGTACTTC. Protein: CSAVSGPEQYF.